Below are 18 T cell receptor beta chains sequenced from a single sample in a study of blood T cell repertoires in COVID-19. Clones were sequenced by immunoSEQ multiplex PCR, and TCRdb holds only the in-frame ones, with some missing. Of roughly 120,000 clones in the sample, roughly 72% were seen once. Sequenced: peripheral blood. Receptors were obtained from a man older than 75 with COVID-19, enrolled during active disease.

This clone was recorded a few times. The chain joins TRBV6-4 to TRBJ2-3; 9 bases are a match to TRBD2. The CDR3 sequence is 14 residues long. V shed 6 bases, J shed 1 base, and the junction held 2 bases outside the gene matches. Germline V gene lookup returns CDR1 MRHNA and CDR2 SNTAGT. The CDR3 nucleotides are TGTGCCAGCAGAAGGACTAGCGGCACAGATACGCAGTATTTT. Residues: CASRRTSGTDTQYF.

This chain uses TRBV2 with TRBJ2-5, with a possible D match to TRBD2 (6 bases). Germline assignment: CDR1 SNHLY and CDR2 FYNNEI. V lost 7 bases and J 2 bases, leaving 11 bases between the germline ends. The CDR3 runs to 13 residues. The CDR3 coding sequence is TGTGCCAGCATTCGCGGGATTCAAGAGACCCAGTACTTC. It is translated as CASIRGIQETQYF.

The chain employs TRBV27 and TRBJ1-2; perhaps TRBD1 as D (5 bases). V dropped 3 bases and J dropped 0 bases, with 17 bases sitting between them. CDR3 length equals 17 residues. From germline, CDR1 is MNHEY and CDR2 SMNVEV (reference sequence). Here the CDR3 DNA reads TGTGCCAGCAGTTTTTACAGAACAGGCCAAGCTAACTATGGCTACACCTTC. Amino acids: CASSFYRTGQANYGYTF.

The chain uses TRBV29-1 and TRBJ1-4; tentative D call: TRBD1 (6 bases). Trimming pared 5 bases from V and 1 base from J, leaving 8 bases between. This CDR3 comprises 13 residues. From germline, CDR1 is SQVTM and CDR2 ANQGSEA. CDR3: CSVSGETNEKLFF. CDR3 nucleotide sequence: TGCAGCGTTTCAGGGGAAACTAATGAAAAACTGTTTTTT.

The CDR3 sequence: CASSPQGRHNNQPQHF. The DNA for the CDR3 is TGTGCCAGCAGCCCTCAGGGTAGGCATAACAATCAGCCCCAGCATTTT. The chain carries TRBV7-2 and TRBJ1-5, with D possibly matching TRBD1 (5 bases). Germline V gene lookup returns CDR1 SGHTA and CDR2 FQGNSA. This CDR3 is 16 amino acids long. The germline V and J ends were trimmed by 5 bases and 3 bases, with 17 bases remaining between them.

The chain joins TRBV7-2 to TRBJ2-5; tentative D call: TRBD2 (6 bases). Trimming cost V 5 bases and J 7 bases, with 23 bases left between them. Germline V gene sequence: CDR1 SGHTA, CDR2 FQGNSA. There are 16 residues in the CDR3. Written as DNA, the CDR3 is TGTGCCAGCAGCCTCCAGGAGGGCCCAGCTAGGGGGACCCAGTACTTC. Translated: CASSLQEGPARGTQYF. The whole variable domain, remainder taken from reference TRBV7-2 and TRBJ2-5, is GAGVSQSPSNKVTEKGKDVELRCDPISGHTALYWYRQSLGQGLEFLIYFQGNSAPDKSGLPSDRFSAERTGGSVSTLTIQRTQQEDSAVYLCASSLQEGPARGTQYFGPGTRLLVL.

V is TRBV3-1 (or the pseudogene TRBV3-2) and J is TRBJ2-1, with D perhaps TRBD2 (5 bases). The germline gives CDR1 LGHDT, CDR2 YNNKEL (reference sequence). CDR3 length: 14 residues. Trimming took off 0 bases at V and 7 bases at J, with 10 bases between the two ends. CDR3 sequence reads: CASSQEERLNEQFF. CDR3 DNA: TGTGCCAGCAGCCAAGAGGAGCGGCTTAATGAGCAGTTCTTC.

The rearrangement uses TRBV29-1 and TRBJ2-7; 8 positions match TRBD2. V shed 5 bases, J shed 3 bases, and the junction held 6 bases outside the gene matches. The CDR3 is 13 amino acids. Germline CDR1 reads SQVTM; CDR2 reads ANQGSEA. As DNA, the CDR3 is TGCAGCGTTTCCGGACTAGCCTTCTACGAGCAGTACTTC. This codes for CSVSGLAFYEQYF.

The rearrangement uses TRBV9 and TRBJ1-3; TRBD1 aligns across 7 bases. After removal of 4 bases from V and 5 bases from J, the junction contained 6 bases not matched to a gene. Germline CDR1 and CDR2: SGDLS and YYNGEE. The length of the CDR3 is 14 residues. CDR3 loop: CASSIGQARNTIYF. The CDR3, as DNA: TGTGCCAGCAGCATCGGACAGGCTAGAAACACCATATATTTT.

The chain has TRBV15 and TRBJ2-1; 7 nucleotides match TRBD2. This CDR3 has 17 amino acids. Germline V gene data show CDR1 as LNHNV and CDR2 as YYDKDF (reference sequence). Losses at the gene ends were 3 bases for V and 3 bases for J; bases not matched to a gene: 11. CDR3 sequence: CATSSTRGGSGYNEQFF. The CDR3 coding sequence is TGTGCCACCAGCAGTACGCGAGGCGGGAGTGGCTACAATGAGCAGTTCTTC.

CDR3 sequence: CAISEFGGLAEFTGELFF. CDR3 in DNA: TGTGCCATCAGTGAGTTCGGGGGACTAGCGGAGTTCACCGGGGAGCTGTTTTTT. V is TRBV10-3 and J is TRBJ2-2; 11 bases fit TRBD2. CDR3 length equals 18 residues. The trim removed 1 base at V and 4 bases at J, leaving 8 bases unmatched. From germline, CDR1 is ENHRY and CDR2 SYGVKD.

The rearrangement links TRBV7-2 to TRBJ2-3; D gene ambiguous. Trimming stripped 7 bases from V and 7 bases from J, with 6 bases between. The germline CDR1 and CDR2 sequences are SGHTA and FQGNSA. This CDR3 is 10 amino acids long. CDR3 region: CASTPYTQYF. The CDR3 DNA is TGTGCCAGCACCCCCTATACGCAGTATTTT.

The CDR3 DNA follows: TGTGCCAGCAGCAAACCGGTGGGAGGTGGCGGGGAGCTGTTTTTT. This encodes CASSKPVGGGGELFF. The gene calls are TRBV7-9 and TRBJ2-2, with D possibly matching TRBD2 (6 bases). CDR1 SEHNR and CDR2 FQNEAQ come from the germline V gene (reference sequence). CDR3 length: 15 residues. With 5 bases removed from V and 7 bases from J, the gap between germline ends came to 17 bases.

V usage is TRBV3-1 (or the pseudogene TRBV3-2) and J usage is TRBJ1-1; 10 bases line up with TRBD1. This CDR3 is 13 amino acids long. V lost 6 bases to trimming and J lost 4 bases; unmatched junction nucleotides: 2. Germline-derived CDR1 and CDR2 are LGHDT and YNNKEL (reference sequence). Written as DNA, the CDR3 is TGTGCCAGCAGGCGGACAGGGGGCACTGAAGCTTTCTTT. Encoded protein: CASRRTGGTEAFF.

The chain joins TRBV5-1 to TRBJ1-5; TRBD1 matches at 8 bases. The CDR3 covers 14 residues. Germline trimming cut 4 bases from V and 4 bases from J; bases unmatched to any gene: 4. Germline CDR1 SGHRS, CDR2 YFSETQ. The CDR3 nucleotides read TGCGCCAGCAGCCCACAGGGGGAAAATCAGCCCCAGCATTTT. Translated, it gives CASSPQGENQPQHF.

This rearrangement joins TRBV24-1 to TRBJ2-2, with a tentative D call TRBD1 (6 bases). The CDR3 has 15 residues. Germline V gene lookup returns CDR1 KGHDR and CDR2 SFDVKD. Trimming shortened V by 3 bases and J by 5 bases, and 12 bases separated the two germline ends. The CDR3 reads CATSDLYRETGELFF. CDR3 DNA sequence: TGTGCCACCAGTGATCTTTACAGGGAAACCGGGGAGCTGTTTTTT.

This chain links TRBV28 with TRBJ1-1; D ambiguous. Germline V CDR1 and CDR2: MDHEN, SYDVKM. This CDR3 contains 12 residues. V dropped 6 bases and J dropped 7 bases, with 12 bases sitting between them. The CDR3 protein is CASSLTGFEAFF. The CDR3 region has the DNA TGTGCCAGCAGCCTGACCGGGTTTGAAGCTTTCTTT.

The chain combines TRBV5-4 with TRBJ1-5; D gene ambiguous. Germline assignment: CDR1 SGHNT and CDR2 YYREEE (reference sequence). V shed 5 bases and J shed 2 bases, with 11 bases lying between them. The CDR3 contains 14 residues. The DNA for the CDR3 is TGTGCCAGCAGTTCCGGGAGTGGCAATCAGCCCCAGCATTTT. Its protein product is CASSSGSGNQPQHF.